This T cell receptor (beta chain) was obtained from a study of shared clonotypes between healthy human individuals. Execution of the assay was at deep level. The replicate PCRs on unsorted PBMC were given 250 to 300 ng DNA, which is 27,000 or so T cell genomes. Produced via immunoSEQ multiplex PCR; TCRdb's table is partial and in-frame only. The sample contains approximately 500,000 clones, around 85% of which appear only once. Within Nashville, Tennessee resided all donors, each a Caucasian adult. The V and J ends lost 5 bases and 4 bases, in that order; junction bases with no gene match: 8. The length of the CDR3 is 15 residues. Germline lookup yields CDR1 SGHTA and CDR2 FQGNSA.

The origin of this receptor is a woman between 40 and 55 years old in good health. Some clones in this sample may be carry-over from other donors' samples. V and J are TRBV7-2 and TRBJ2-7; 10 bases are shared with TRBD1. Material for sequencing was PBMCs. As DNA, the CDR3 is TGTGCCAGCAGCCCTGGACAGGGGGGGTTGTACGAGCAGTACTTC. It yields the protein CASSPGQGGLYEQYF.